This TCR beta chain is drawn from a study of blood T cell repertoires in COVID-19. The wider study: Both acute and convalescent COVID-19 samples were obtained from the United States, Italy and Spain. Nucleic acid was either cDNA or gDNA, and it came from T cells, B-cell-depleted T cells, or PBMCs.

Authors' data handling: How many nucleated cells were present was estimated from reference gene primer amplification. Repertoires were generated with immunoSEQ multiplex PCR, while TCRdb's copy carries only in-frame clones and drops some. V, J and clone size derive from that table, while D and trimming were established from the DNA sequence. The data hold around 140,000 clones, with around nine tenths observed a single time. In germline, CDR1 is MRHNA, CDR2 SNTAGT. The CDR3 extends over 17 amino acids. V lost 4 bases and J lost 0, with 17 bases in between. The sequence was collected from a woman in her 50s with active or convalescent COVID-19. The sequencing sample was made of peripheral blood. V usage is TRBV6-4 and J usage is TRBJ2-3; TRBD1 might be the D (5 bases). Here the CDR3 reads CASSADGHASSTDTQYF. The CDR3 DNA is TGTGCCAGCAGTGCCGACGGACACGCTTCTAGCACAGATACGCAGTATTTT.